This is a list of T cell receptor beta chains from one sample in a study of Graves' ophthalmopathy and Graves' hyperthyroidism. One entry per CDR3 protein results from TCRdb running MiXCR on the multiplex PCR reads. The top ten clones hold roughly 45% of a sample with 200,000 to 250,000 distinct CDR3 sequences, around 50% of them seen once. Sample: peripheral blood. These receptors originate from an adult man with Graves' ophthalmopathy. The CDR3 runs from the conserved cysteine through the conserved F or W. The order of the fields is V gene, J gene, D gene, CDR3 protein. D genes are given only for firm matches.

TRBV7-9,TRBJ2-5,.,CASSSMDLVMSETQYF
TRBV10-2,TRBJ1-1,.,CASMVTTRRYTEAFF
TRBV7-2,TRBJ2-5,.,CASSLLRWQGGLNF
TRBV29-1,TRBJ2-3,TRBD1,CSAVAGRDRGTDTQYF
TRBV11-2,TRBJ2-7,TRBD2,CASSSLRRDSGRYEQYF
TRBV12-3/TRBV12-4,TRBJ1-1,.,CASSFPGSKAEAFF
TRBV5-6,TRBJ2-7,.,CASSPIIYGGRQPHYEQYF
TRBV7-8,TRBJ2-7,.,CASSLEGNSYEQYF
TRBV28,TRBJ2-2,.,CASSLLDTYTGELFF
TRBV20-1,TRBJ1-5,TRBD1,CSASPFGQGEDSNQPQHF
TRBV2,TRBJ1-2,.,CANSGSGNNYGYTF
TRBV10-3,TRBJ2-5,TRBD1,CAISGGRDRVETQYF
TRBV7-8,TRBJ1-2,TRBD1,CASRLSEGQPGYTF
TRBV12-3/TRBV12-4,TRBJ2-7,.,CASNGMSYEQYF
TRBV9,TRBJ1-1,.,CASSSGDPQAFF
TRBV20-1,TRBJ2-7,TRBD2,CSAQRTSGAYEQYF
TRBV6-6,TRBJ2-5,.,CASSYSRGFSSQATQYF
TRBV5-6,TRBJ2-5,.,CASSFFGETQYF
TRBV27,TRBJ2-7,.,CASRHGGYSYEQYF
TRBV24-1,TRBJ2-3,.,CATSGGLDTQYF
TRBV24-1,TRBJ2-6,TRBD1,CATSEGPQGVPGANVLTF
TRBV5-1,TRBJ2-5,.,CASSLGGREETQYF
TRBV20-1,TRBJ2-5,TRBD2,CSATGLAGGETQYF
TRBV4-1,TRBJ2-7,TRBD1,CASSPRSTGGGYEQYF
TRBV10-3,TRBJ1-2,.,CAITLGGDYGYTF
TRBV19,TRBJ1-1,.,CASSIVRQANTEALF
TRBV20-1,TRBJ2-7,.,CSASSPPNSNLYEQYF
TRBV5-1,TRBJ2-5,TRBD2,CASSSGTSGSLGGETQYF
TRBV20-1,TRBJ1-2,.,CSASEGGGRNGYTF
TRBV6-5,TRBJ1-2,TRBD1,CASARAGGSNGYTF